This TCR beta chain was documented in a study of post-analysis software for immune sequencing data. Looking at the study overall: There were relapsing-remitting, secondary progressive and progressive-relapsing multiple sclerosis among the disease courses included. General observations from the study: Comparison with controls showed significantly lower normalized Chao1 diversity in multiple sclerosis patients. Compared with controls, patients had more of five TRBV segments, including TRBV5-6, TRBV5-1 and TRBV20-1.

This clonotype was detected many times. The antigen remains undetermined. This CDR3 spans 15 amino acids. In germline, CDR1 is SGHRS, CDR2 YFSETQ. V lost 5 bases and J lost 6, with 18 bases in between. Libraries were made from TCR beta cDNA, and they carried unique molecular identifiers. Using its own MiXCR run on the PCR reads, TCRdb lists one record per CDR3 protein. Of roughly 430,000 distinct CDR3 sequences listed, about 40% are singletons. The V and J genes are TRBV5-1 and TRBJ2-4, with D perhaps matching TRBD1 (6 bases). This receptor was taken from a girl aged 2-10 years with multiple sclerosis. Sequenced sample: blood. The CDR3 DNA reads as TGCGCCAGCAGTACAGGGTACCCGTCTGGAAACATTCAGTACTTC. Protein product: CASSTGYPSGNIQYF.